This T cell receptor (beta chain) is drawn from a study of blood T cell repertoires in COVID-19. Study-wide context: Donors in the United States, Italy and Spain gave samples during acute or convalescent COVID-19.

Source study methods: Reference gene primers were amplified, and this amplification served to estimate nucleated cell counts. Sequencing was performed with immunoSEQ multiplex PCR; in TCRdb, only in-frame clones are kept and a portion is missing. D and trimming were read from the DNA, whereas the V and J calls and clone size are those reported in that table. The sample shows 280,000 or so clones, around 88% of them seen only once. Deletions cut 2 bases from V and 2 bases from J, with 11 bases between. The CDR3 is 15 amino acids. The germline gives CDR1 MNHEY, CDR2 SVGAGI. V is TRBV6-5 and J is TRBJ2-3, with a tentative D call TRBD2 (7 bases). The sequenced material came from peripheral blood. The source is a woman in her 30s who had recovered from COVID-19. CDR3 sequence (DNA): TGTGCCAGCAGTTACGGGGGGGCACTCACAGATACGCAGTATTTT. This codes for CASSYGGALTDTQYF.